This T cell receptor beta chain was retrieved from a study of blood T cell repertoires in COVID-19. V lost 7 bases and J lost 0, with 16 bases in between. The CDR3 sequence is 16 residues long. The germline V gene encodes CDR1 ENHRY and CDR2 SYGVKD. Assay used: immunoSEQ multiplex PCR; TCRdb lists only in-frame clones, some missing. The sample carries about 110,000 clones, around 81% recorded once. Only one count was recorded for this clone. This rearrangement joins TRBV10-3 to TRBJ1-5; weak D call: TRBD1 (5 bases). The sequence derives from a woman in her 70s with acute or convalescent COVID-19. Sequences were obtained from peripheral blood. CDR3 in DNA: TGTGCCATCAAAAACCACAGGTCGGGTAGCAATCAGCCCCAGCATTTT. Translating it yields CAIKNHRSGSNQPQHF.